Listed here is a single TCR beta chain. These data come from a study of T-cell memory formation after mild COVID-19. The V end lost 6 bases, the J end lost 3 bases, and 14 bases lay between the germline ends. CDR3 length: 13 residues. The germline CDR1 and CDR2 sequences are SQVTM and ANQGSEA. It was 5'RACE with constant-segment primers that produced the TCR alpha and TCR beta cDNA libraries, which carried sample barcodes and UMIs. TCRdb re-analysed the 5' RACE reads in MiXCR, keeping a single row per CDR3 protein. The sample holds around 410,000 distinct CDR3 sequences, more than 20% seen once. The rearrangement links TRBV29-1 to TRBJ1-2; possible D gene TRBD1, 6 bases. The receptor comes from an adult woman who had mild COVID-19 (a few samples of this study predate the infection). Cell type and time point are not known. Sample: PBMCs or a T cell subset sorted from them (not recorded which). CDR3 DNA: TGCAGCGTGGGGACAACCATATACTATGGCTACACCTTC. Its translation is CSVGTTIYYGYTF.